The rows below give T cell receptor beta chains drawn from one sample of a study of blood T cell repertoires in COVID-19. Using immunoSEQ multiplex PCR, the repertoire was profiled, and TCRdb retains in-frame clones only, with some absent. This repertoire shows tens of thousands of clones, over 70% found once; its top ten account for about 4.2%. Sequenced input: peripheral blood. The receptors here all came from a woman aged 45-65 years with acute or convalescent COVID-19. CDR3s include the opening cysteine and the closing phenylalanine or tryptophan. D genes are given only for firm matches. The size of a clone is reported for some rows only, either as once, few or many, or as a class for expanded clones.

CDR3aa,CDR3nt,abundance,d_gene,j_gene,v_gene
CASSLTELFF,TGTGCCAGCAGCTTGACGGAACTGTTTTTT,.,.,TRBJ1-4,TRBV5-8
CAWSVRAGGEQFF,TGTGCCTGGAGTGTAAGGGCCGGGGGTGAGCAGTTCTTC,.,.,TRBJ2-1,TRBV30
CASFLQQGDTEAFF,TGTGCCAGCTTCCTACAACAGGGGGACACTGAAGCTTTCTTT,few,TRBD1,TRBJ1-1,TRBV6-6
CASFPHGVQGAFSNQPQHF,TGTGCCAGCTTCCCCCACGGTGTACAGGGGGCCTTTAGCAATCAGCCCCAGCATTTT,.,TRBD1,TRBJ1-5,TRBV28
CASSATQGSSGNTIYF,TGTGCCAGCAGTGCTACTCAGGGTTCCTCTGGAAACACCATATATTTT,.,.,TRBJ1-3,TRBV6-6
CASSVTGRGFTEAFF,TGTGCCAGCAGCGTAACCGGAAGGGGGTTCACTGAAGCTTTCTTT,few,.,TRBJ1-1,TRBV9
CASSSGAGSNQPQHF,TGTGCCAGCTCCTCTGGGGCAGGTTCTAATCAGCCCCAGCATTTT,once,.,TRBJ1-5,TRBV27
CASSVGTVSYNEQFF,TGTGCCAGCAGCGTAGGCACGGTTTCCTACAATGAGCAGTTCTTC,few,.,TRBJ2-1,TRBV9
CASSQTTSGYNEQFF,TGCGCCAGCAGCCAAACGACTAGCGGCTACAATGAGCAGTTCTTC,.,TRBD2,TRBJ2-1,TRBV4-3
CASSSTQGDNSLLHF,TGTGCCAGCAGTTCGACCCAGGGGGATAATTCACTCCTCCACTTT,.,TRBD1,TRBJ1-6,TRBV28
CASSLYTGDTEAFF,TGTGCCAGCAGTTTATACACGGGGGACACTGAAGCTTTCTTT,.,.,TRBJ1-1,TRBV27
CASSLMRVSLLYEQYF,TGTGCCAGCAGCTTGATGAGGGTCTCTCTTCTCTACGAGCAGTACTTC,few,.,TRBJ2-7,TRBV7-2
CASSQHRTGQGARQTNEKLFF,TGTGCCAGCAGCCAACACCGCACGGGACAGGGGGCGCGTCAAACTAATGAAAAACTGTTTTTT,.,TRBD1,TRBJ1-4,TRBV4-2
CASSLIPQGNSGNTIYF,TGCGCCAGCAGCTTGATCCCGCAGGGCAACTCTGGAAACACCATATATTTT,few,.,TRBJ1-3,TRBV5-1
CASSLDETGSPVYNSPLHF,TGTGCCAGCAGCTTAGATGAAACAGGCTCCCCTGTCTATAATTCACCCCTCCACTTT,.,.,TRBJ1-6,TRBV11-2
CASSFGTSGGTYNEQFF,TGCGCCAGCAGCTTTGGGACTAGCGGGGGGACGTACAATGAGCAGTTCTTC,.,TRBD2,TRBJ2-1,TRBV5-1
CASSPPRGPLGNTIYF,TGTGCCAGCAGTCCCCCCAGGGGGCCGTTGGGAAACACCATATATTTT,.,TRBD1,TRBJ1-3,TRBV28
CASSTREGAFF,TGTGCCAGCAGTACTAGGGAGGGGGCTTTCTTT,.,.,TRBJ1-1,TRBV6-5
CASSLYYRDRENSPLHF,TGTGCCAGCAGTTTGTATTACCGGGACAGGGAAAATTCACCCCTCCACTTT,.,TRBD1,TRBJ1-6,TRBV28
CASSLKGDSGNTIYF,TGTGCCAGCAGCCTCAAGGGGGACTCTGGAAACACCATATATTTT,once,.,TRBJ1-3,TRBV6-6
CASSAQGGNQPQHF,TGTGCCAGCTCCGCCCAGGGCGGCAATCAGCCCCAGCATTTT,.,.,TRBJ1-5,TRBV18
CASRSRDSYGYTF,TGTGCCAGCAGGAGCCGGGACAGCTATGGCTACACCTTC,once,TRBD1,TRBJ1-2,TRBV2
CASSRDDYGYTF,TGCGCCAGCAGCAGGGATGATTATGGCTACACCTTC,.,.,TRBJ1-2,TRBV10-2
CSVIPEGNGNTIYF,TGCAGCGTAATTCCGGAGGGAAATGGAAACACCATATATTTT,.,.,TRBJ1-3,TRBV29-1
CASSIGGGRTGELFF,TGTGCCAGTAGTATAGGAGGGGGAAGGACCGGGGAGCTGTTTTTT,.,.,TRBJ2-2,TRBV19
CASSFLIRGTAGAQYF,TGTGCCAGCAGCTTCCTCATCAGGGGAACGGCCGGGGCCCAGTACTTC,.,.,TRBJ2-5,TRBV5-6
CASSRSGTGNSPLHF,TGTGCCAGCAGCCGCTCCGGGACAGGGAATTCACCCCTCCACTTT,.,TRBD1,TRBJ1-6,TRBV11-3
CASSLSGTSGEGTQYF,TGCGCCAGCAGCTTGTCCGGGACTAGCGGGGAAGGGACCCAGTACTTC,.,TRBD2,TRBJ2-5,TRBV5-1
CAISVGRGRRETQYF,TGTGCCATCAGTGTGGGCAGGGGGCGCCGAGAGACCCAGTACTTC,.,TRBD1,TRBJ2-5,TRBV10-3
CASRPQGAGNQPQHF,TGTGCCAGCCGTCCACAGGGGGCCGGCAATCAGCCCCAGCATTTT,few,TRBD1,TRBJ1-5,TRBV18
CASSRDRGPQHF,TGTGCCAGCAGTCGGGACAGAGGGCCCCAGCATTTT,.,TRBD1,TRBJ1-5,TRBV7-9
CASSGAQETQYF,TGCGCCAGCAGCGGGGCACAAGAGACCCAGTACTTC,.,.,TRBJ2-5,TRBV5-1
CASSWNDRDANTGELFF,TGTGCCAGCAGCTGGAACGACAGAGACGCGAACACCGGGGAGCTGTTTTTT,.,.,TRBJ2-2,TRBV5-6
CASSVGGALNTGELFF,TGTGCCAGCAGCGTAGGCGGGGCGCTTAACACCGGGGAGCTGTTTTTT,.,.,TRBJ2-2,TRBV9
CASSMRGRETQYF,TGTGCCAGCAGCATGCGGGGGAGAGAGACCCAGTACTTC,.,TRBD2,TRBJ2-5,TRBV5-4
CAISDVGVPGGMSYGYTF,TGTGCCATCAGTGACGTCGGGGTACCAGGGGGCATGAGCTATGGCTACACCTTC,.,TRBD1,TRBJ1-2,TRBV10-3
CAVSPPNYGYTF,TGTGCCGTTTCTCCCCCTAACTATGGCTACACCTTC,.,.,TRBJ1-2,TRBV7-9
CASRGGPQHF,TGTGCCAGCCGGGGGGGGCCCCAGCATTTT,.,.,TRBJ1-5,TRBV19
CASSLGTGYNSPLHF,TGTGCCAGCAGCTTGGGGACAGGGTATAATTCACCCCTCCACTTT,once,TRBD1,TRBJ1-6,TRBV5-4
CASSQTRTDLDYGYTF,TGTGCCAGCAGCCAAACCCGGACAGACCTCGACTATGGCTACACCTTC,.,.,TRBJ1-2,TRBV16
CASRDRGRNTEAFF,TGTGCCAGCAGGGACAGGGGGCGGAACACTGAAGCTTTCTTT,.,TRBD1,TRBJ1-1,TRBV6-5
CASSPRAGGTDTQYF,TGTGCCAGCAGTCCCCGGGCAGGAGGTACAGATACGCAGTATTTT,few,.,TRBJ2-3,TRBV2
CASSLGVAGEQYF,TGTGCCAGCAGTTTAGGAGTAGCGGGAGAGCAGTACTTC,.,TRBD2,TRBJ2-7,TRBV12-3/TRBV12-4
CASSFEGTIGAGELFF,TGTGCCAGCAGTTTCGAAGGGACAATTGGAGCCGGGGAGCTGTTTTTT,.,.,TRBJ2-2,TRBV28
CASSQNSVGPQHF,TGTGCCAGCAGCCAGAATAGCGTGGGACCCCAGCATTTT,few,.,TRBJ1-5,TRBV3-1/TRBV3-2
CASSPSPPRASGNTIYF,TGTGCCAGCTCACCAAGCCCCCCCAGGGCCTCTGGAAACACCATATATTTT,.,.,TRBJ1-3,TRBV18
CASSSTRGDGYTF,TGTGCCAGCAGTTCGACACGCGGGGATGGCTACACCTTC,once,.,TRBJ1-2,TRBV12-3/TRBV12-4
CASTTTVRQPQHF,TGTGCCAGCACTACCACCGTTCGGCAGCCCCAGCATTTT,.,.,TRBJ1-5,TRBV6-5
CATTSGQGQDGYTF,TGTGCCACCACGTCGGGACAGGGACAGGATGGCTACACCTTC,.,TRBD1,TRBJ1-2,TRBV19
CASSHPKSGYNSPLHF,TGTGCCAGCAGCCACCCGAAGAGCGGTTATAATTCACCCCTCCACTTT,many,.,TRBJ1-6,TRBV9
CASSLGMGTGRGYTF,TGTGCCAGCAGCTTAGGTATGGGGACAGGGAGAGGCTACACCTTC,many,TRBD1,TRBJ1-2,TRBV7-9
CASSVEDGGAWETQYF,TGTGCCAGCAGCGTTGAGGACGGGGGGGCTTGGGAGACCCAGTACTTC,.,TRBD2,TRBJ2-5,TRBV9
CASSLPTGLFNQPQHF,TGTGCCAGCAGCCTGCCGACAGGGCTATTCAATCAGCCCCAGCATTTT,.,TRBD1,TRBJ1-5,TRBV28
CASSFPGQGTDTQYF,TGTGCCAGCAGTTTTCCGGGACAGGGGACAGATACGCAGTATTTT,.,TRBD1,TRBJ2-3,TRBV6-6
CASSLVLNTGELFF,TGTGCCAGCAGCTTAGTACTAAACACCGGGGAGCTGTTTTTT,few,.,TRBJ2-2,TRBV7-3
CASTLDSVYQPQHF,TGTGCCAGCACCCTAGACAGCGTTTATCAGCCCCAGCATTTT,.,.,TRBJ1-5,TRBV6-5
CASSTLGTGGLNEQYF,TGTGCCAGCAGTACACTCGGGACAGGGGGTCTCAACGAGCAGTACTTC,.,TRBD1,TRBJ2-7,TRBV28
CASSLGGTGLTGELFF,TGTGCCAGCAGCTTAGGGGGGACAGGGCTCACCGGGGAGCTGTTTTTT,.,TRBD1,TRBJ2-2,TRBV11-3
CATGTGYSSYEQYF,TGTGCCACTGGCACAGGCTACTCCTCCTACGAGCAGTACTTC,.,.,TRBJ2-7,TRBV7-2
CASSLQGDKPHEQYF,TGCGCCAGCAGCCTACAGGGCGATAAGCCCCACGAGCAGTACTTC,few,.,TRBJ2-7,TRBV4-1